These 5 T cell receptor beta chains were sequenced from one sample in a study of cytomegalovirus exposure and HLA in healthy donors. A multiplex PCR was run with 60 Vbeta primers and 13 Jbeta primers. Using immunoSEQ multiplex PCR, the repertoire was profiled, and TCRdb retains in-frame clones only, with some absent. This sample has over 150,000 clones, with 55% to 80% found just once. The specimen was PBMCs. The receptors stem from a woman aged 18-29 years in good health and CMV-seropositive.

A note on this clone: Relative to the germline gene, one junction end is altered; a read error may explain this. The J gene is TRBJ2-5, the V gene TRBV30, with 9 positions matching TRBD2. This CDR3 is 13 amino acids long. Germline values: CDR1 GTSNPN, CDR2 SVGIG (reference sequence). Here the CDR3 DNA reads TGTGCCGGGAGTGTTAGCGGGAGAGGGGCCCAGTACTTC. This translates into CAGSVSGRGAQYF. Using reference TRBV30 and TRBJ2-5 for the parts outside the CDR3, the full variable domain is SQTIHQWPATLVQPVGSPLSLECTVEGTSNPNLYWYRQAAGRGLQLLFYSVGIGQISSEVPQNLSASRPQDRQFILSSKKLLLSDSGFYLCAGSVSGRGAQYFGPGTRLLVL.

This chain connects TRBV28 to TRBJ2-5; 8 bases line up with TRBD1. V lost 7 bases, J lost 0 bases, and 10 bases stayed unmatched. The CDR3 has 16 residues. In germline, CDR1 is MDHEN, CDR2 SYDVKM. CDR3: CASTPSSGQDQETQYF. Here the CDR3 DNA reads TGTGCCAGCACCCCATCCTCGGGACAGGACCAAGAGACCCAGTACTTC.

This clone was detected only once. This sequence joins TRBV5-6 and TRBJ1-2, with TRBD1 matching 7 bases. This CDR3 contains 17 residues. The V gene end was trimmed by 3 bases and the J gene end by 0 bases; junction bases not matched to a gene: 11. The germline V gene has CDR1 SGHDT and CDR2 YYEEEE. This CDR3 reads CASSSSGGGGTNYGYTF. In nucleotides, the CDR3 is TGTGCCAGCAGCTCGTCAGGGGGTGGGGGAACTAACTATGGCTACACCTTC.

The table lists this clone with a few counts. The CDR3 nucleotides are TGCGCCAGCAGCCCCAGTCCGGGCGGGGGCCCCACCGGGGAGCTGTTTTTT. Residues: CASSPSPGGGPTGELFF. The rearrangement joins TRBV5-1 to TRBJ2-2, with D possibly being TRBD2 (7 bases). V was trimmed by 4 bases and J by 4 bases, leaving 20 bases between them. Germline V CDR1 and CDR2: SGHRS, YFSETQ. The CDR3 loop spans 17 amino acids. Supplemented by reference TRBV5-1 and TRBJ2-2, the full variable domain reads KAGVTQTPRYLIKTRGQQVTLSCSPISGHRSVSWYQQTPGQGLQFLFEYFSETQRNKGNFPGRFSGRQFSNSRSEMNVSTLELGDSALYLCASSPSPGGGPTGELFFGEGSRLTVL.

The J gene is TRBJ2-3, the V gene TRBV18; perhaps TRBD1 as D (6 bases). Germline CDR1 KGHSH, CDR2 LQKENI. Trimming took off 4 bases at V and 2 bases at J, with 10 bases between the two ends. This CDR3 is 14 amino acids long. The CDR3 DNA reads TGTGCCAGCTCACGGGGACAAATCACAGATACGCAGTATTTT. This encodes CASSRGQITDTQYF.